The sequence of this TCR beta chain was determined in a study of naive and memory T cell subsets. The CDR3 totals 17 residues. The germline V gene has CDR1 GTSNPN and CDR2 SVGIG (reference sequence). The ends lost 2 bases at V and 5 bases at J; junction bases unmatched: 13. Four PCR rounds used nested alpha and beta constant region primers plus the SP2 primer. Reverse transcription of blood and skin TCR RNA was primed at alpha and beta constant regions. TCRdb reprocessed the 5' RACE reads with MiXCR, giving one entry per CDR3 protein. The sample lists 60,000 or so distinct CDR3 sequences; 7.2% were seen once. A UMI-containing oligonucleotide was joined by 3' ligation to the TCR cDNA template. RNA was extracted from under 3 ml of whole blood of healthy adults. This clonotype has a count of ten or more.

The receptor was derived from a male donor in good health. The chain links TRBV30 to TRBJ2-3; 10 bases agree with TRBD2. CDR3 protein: CAWSPPGLAARVDTQYF. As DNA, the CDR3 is TGTGCCTGGAGTCCTCCCGGACTAGCGGCTCGGGTAGATACGCAGTATTTT. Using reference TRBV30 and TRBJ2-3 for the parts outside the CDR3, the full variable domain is SQTIHQWPATLVQPVGSPLSLECTVEGTSNPNLYWYRQAAGRGLQLLFYSVGIGQISSEVPQNLSASRPQDRQFILSSKKLLLSDSGFYLCAWSPPGLAARVDTQYFGPGTRLTVL.